This T cell receptor beta chain was sequenced for a study of blood T cell repertoires in COVID-19. Turning to the study itself: Samples of COVID-19 (acute and convalescent) were obtained from the United States, Italy and Spain. PBMCs, B-cell-depleted T cells, or T cells were the source of the cDNA or gDNA that made up the material.

Original handling: Quantification of nucleated cells was approximated via reference gene primer amplification. Sequencing was performed with immunoSEQ multiplex PCR; in TCRdb, only in-frame clones are kept and a portion is missing. V and J calls and clone size are those listed in that table; D and trimming were worked out from the DNA. The table records 45,000 to 65,000 clones, 75% to 90% of them present only once. The CDR3 is 14 residues long. Per germline, CDR1 MNHEY and CDR2 SVGAGI. After removal of 6 bases from V and 4 bases from J, the junction contained 6 bases not matched to a gene. This clonotype was obtained from a human donor in a cohort sampled during active COVID-19. The J gene is TRBJ1-1, the V gene TRBV6-5; 9 nucleotides align to TRBD1. The source material was peripheral blood. The CDR3 protein is CASRQGQGSTEAFF. The CDR3 region has the DNA TGTGCCAGCAGACAAGGACAGGGGAGCACTGAAGCTTTCTTT.